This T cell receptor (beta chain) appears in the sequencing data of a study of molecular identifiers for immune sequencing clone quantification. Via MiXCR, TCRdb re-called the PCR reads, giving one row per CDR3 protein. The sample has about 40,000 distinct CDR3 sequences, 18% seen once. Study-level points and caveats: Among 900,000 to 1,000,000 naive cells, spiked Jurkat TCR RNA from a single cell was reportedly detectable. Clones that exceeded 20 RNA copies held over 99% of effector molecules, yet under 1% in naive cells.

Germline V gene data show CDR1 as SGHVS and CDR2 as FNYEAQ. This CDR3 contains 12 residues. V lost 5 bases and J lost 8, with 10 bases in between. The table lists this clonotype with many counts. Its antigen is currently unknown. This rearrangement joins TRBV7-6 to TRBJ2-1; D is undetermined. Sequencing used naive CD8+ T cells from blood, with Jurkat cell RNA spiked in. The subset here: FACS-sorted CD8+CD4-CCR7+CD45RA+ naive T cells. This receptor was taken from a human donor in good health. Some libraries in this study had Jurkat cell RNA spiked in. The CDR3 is CASSTTGDEQFF. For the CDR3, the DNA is TGTGCCAGCAGCACTACTGGTGATGAGCAGTTCTTC.